Listed below are T cell receptor beta chains from one sample, sequenced in a study of shared clonotypes between healthy human individuals. Assay: immunoSEQ multiplex PCR; the TCRdb copy retains only in-frame clones and omits some. The sample lists 500,000 or so clones, 90% to 97% occurring once. Material for sequencing was naive CD4+ T cells sorted from blood. These receptor sequences come from a woman aged 30 to 39 in good health. CDR3s include the opening cysteine and the closing phenylalanine or tryptophan. D genes are given only for firm matches. Part of the rows lack a size; the others show once, few, many or a class for expanded clones.

abundance | j_gene | d_gene | v_gene | CDR3nt | CDR3aa
. | TRBJ2-7 | TRBD2 | TRBV6-5 | TGTGCCAGCAGTTACAGACTAGCGGGAGGGTTCGAGCAGTACTTC | CASSYRLAGGFEQYF
once | TRBJ2-1 | TRBD2 | TRBV7-9 | TGTGCCAGCAGCTCCAACCCGGGACTAGGCCACAATGAGCAGTTCTTC | CASSSNPGLGHNEQFF
. | TRBJ2-6 | TRBD1 | TRBV2 | TGTGCCAGCATCCACAGGACCACCGGGACAGGTGTTTCTGGGGCCAACGTCCTGACTTTC | CASIHRTTGTGVSGANVLTF
. | TRBJ1-5 | . | TRBV27 | TGTGCCAGCAGTTTAACAGGGCGGCAGCCCCAGCATTTT | CASSLTGRQPQHF
. | TRBJ2-3 | . | TRBV18 | TGTGCCAGCTCACCGGGACTGAAGAGAGATACGCAGTATTTT | CASSPGLKRDTQYF
. | TRBJ1-3 | . | TRBV5-1 | TGCGCCAGCAGCTTGGAACCAGGTGCTTTCTCTGGAAACACCATATATTTT | CASSLEPGAFSGNTIYF
. | TRBJ1-5 | TRBD1 | TRBV6-1 | TGTGCCAGCAGTGGGAGACAGGGTACCTATAGCAATCAGCCCCAGCATTTT | CASSGRQGTYSNQPQHF
. | TRBJ1-1 | . | TRBV10-3 | TGTGCCATCCGTTACGACAGCCACAACACTGAAGCTTTCTTT | CAIRYDSHNTEAFF
. | TRBJ2-5 | TRBD2 | TRBV7-9 | TGTGCCAGCAGCTTAGGGGATGGCGGGAGTTCTGGGGAGACCCAGTACTTC | CASSLGDGGSSGETQYF
. | TRBJ1-2 | . | TRBV4-1 | TGCGCCAGCAGCCAAGAGGCAGGATGGGGCTACACCTTC | CASSQEAGWGYTF
. | TRBJ2-3 | . | TRBV7-2 | TGTGCCAGCAGCTTAGCGGGTGATACAGATACGCAGTATTTT | CASSLAGDTDTQYF
. | TRBJ1-4 | TRBD1 | TRBV7-9 | TGTGCCAGCAGCCATACACGGGACAGAGCATTTGCAACTAATGAAAAACTGTTTTTT | CASSHTRDRAFATNEKLFF
. | TRBJ2-7 | . | TRBV28 | TGTGCCAGCAGTTCGCCGGGGCAGGGGACCTACGAGCAGTACTTC | CASSSPGQGTYEQYF
once | TRBJ2-3 | . | TRBV5-1 | TGCGCCAGCAGCTTGGGTGCGGCAGATACGCAGTATTTT | CASSLGAADTQYF
. | TRBJ1-1 | TRBD1 | TRBV5-1 | TGCGCCAGCAGCGCGGGACAGGGGGCGATTAGGGCTTTCTTT | CASSAGQGAIRAFF
. | TRBJ2-2 | TRBD2 | TRBV29-1 | TGCAGCGTACAGAAGAAGACTAGCGGGAGGGGGGAGCTGTTTTTT | CSVQKKTSGRGELFF
. | TRBJ1-5 | . | TRBV19 | TGTGCCAGTACAGAAGACTTGAGTCAGCCCCAGCATTTT | CASTEDLSQPQHF
. | TRBJ1-1 | . | TRBV28 | TGTGCCAGCAGCCTCGGACAGATTAAAGCTTTCTTT | CASSLGQIKAFF
. | TRBJ2-5 | . | TRBV28 | TGTGCCAGCAGTTTACTTTTATTGGCGCGGGGAGAGACCCAGTACTTC | CASSLLLLARGETQYF
. | TRBJ2-5 | . | TRBV28 | TGTGCCAGCAGTTTATCGAGCCGAGACAGGGACTCGGAGCAGTACTTC | CASSLSSRDRDSEQYF
. | TRBJ1-6 | . | TRBV28 | TGTGCCAGCAACCCCTCGGGGGGCAAGGGTTCACCCCTCCACTTT | CASNPSGGKGSPLHF
. | TRBJ1-2 | . | TRBV10-3 | TGTGCCATCAGTCCAAACTATGGCTACACCTTC | CAISPNYGYTF
once | TRBJ1-4 | TRBD1 | TRBV11-1 | TGTGCCAGCAGCCAAGGACAGGGTAATGAAAAACTGTTTTTT | CASSQGQGNEKLFF
. | TRBJ2-1 | TRBD2 | TRBV29-1 | TGCAGCGTTAACGGACTAGCGGGAGGTACCTACAATGAGCAGTTCTTC | CSVNGLAGGTYNEQFF
. | TRBJ1-3 | . | TRBV4-2 | TGTGCCAGCAGTCCACAGGGCTCTGGAAACACCATATATTTT | CASSPQGSGNTIYF
. | TRBJ2-1 | TRBD2 | TRBV7-9 | TGTGCCAGCAGTTCGACTAGCGGGAGAGAAAATGAGCAGTTCTTC | CASSSTSGRENEQFF
. | TRBJ2-6 | . | TRBV2 | TGTGCCAGCAGTGATATGCTCTCTGGGGCCAACGTCCTGACTTTC | CASSDMLSGANVLTF
. | TRBJ2-1 | . | TRBV9 | TGTGCCAGCAGCTCGGAAGTGTCTACCAGCGCATTCTACAATGAGCAGTTCTTC | CASSSEVSTSAFYNEQFF
. | TRBJ2-7 | TRBD1 | TRBV7-9 | TGTGCCAGCAGCTTTGGGGACAGGGGTAGCTCCTACGAGCAGTACTTC | CASSFGDRGSSYEQYF
. | TRBJ2-2 | . | TRBV7-2 | TGTGCCAGCAGCTTAGCCCCACCCGGAAACACCGGGGAGCTGTTTTTT | CASSLAPPGNTGELFF
. | TRBJ1-3 | . | TRBV2 | TGTGCCAGCGCGGTAGGGCCTGGAAACACCATATATTTT | CASAVGPGNTIYF
. | TRBJ1-1 | . | TRBV14 | TGTGCCAGCAGCCAAGGGATTACAGGGTCTGAAGCTTTCTTT | CASSQGITGSEAFF
. | TRBJ2-1 | TRBD2 | TRBV7-9 | TGTGCCAGCAGCTTAGCTAGCGGGAGGGGGAATGAGCAGTTCTTC | CASSLASGRGNEQFF
. | TRBJ2-2 | TRBD2 | TRBV5-5 | TGTGCCAGCAGCTTGTTTGCGGGGGAAACCGGGGAGCTGTTTTTT | CASSLFAGETGELFF
. | TRBJ1-5 | . | TRBV19 | TGTGCCAGTAGTATTAGGACAGCGAGCAATCAGCCCCAGCATTTT | CASSIRTASNQPQHF
. | TRBJ2-6 | . | TRBV5-4 | TGTGCCAGCAGCTTACGCGGGCCTGGGGCCAACGTCCTGACTTTC | CASSLRGPGANVLTF
. | TRBJ2-1 | TRBD2 | TRBV18 | TGTGCCAGCTCACCATGGGCTAGCGGGAATAACAATGAGCAGTTCTTC | CASSPWASGNNNEQFF
. | TRBJ2-2 | . | TRBV11-2 | TGTGCCAGCAGCCCCTGGGGGCTAACGAACACCGGGGAGCTGTTTTTT | CASSPWGLTNTGELFF
. | TRBJ1-2 | . | TRBV19 | TGTGCCAGTAGTATGCTTTCGGGGCAGGTCCCGCGGTATGGCTACACCTTC | CASSMLSGQVPRYGYTF
. | TRBJ2-4 | TRBD1 | TRBV5-1 | TGCGCCAGCAGCTGGCAGCGGCCCAGGGGGCGCAAAAACATTCAGTACTTC | CASSWQRPRGRKNIQYF
. | TRBJ1-2 | . | TRBV28 | TGTGCCCTTTCCGGGGGGTGGGAAGGTGGCTACACCTTC | CALSGGWEGGYTF
. | TRBJ2-1 | . | TRBV18 | TGTGCCAGCTCACCACCTGAGGGCTCCTACAATGAGCAGTTCTTC | CASSPPEGSYNEQFF
. | TRBJ1-2 | . | TRBV6-5 | TGTGCCACTTGGGCAGGGACCATCTATGGCTACACCTTC | CATWAGTIYGYTF
. | TRBJ2-2 | . | TRBV28 | TGTGCCAGCAGAAGCCACAGGCCCCGGGGGACCGGGGAGCTGTTTTTT | CASRSHRPRGTGELFF
. | TRBJ1-5 | . | TRBV11-3 | TGTGCCAGCAGCTCGCTTGGTTCGAGGAGGGTTGGCAATCAGCCCCAGCATTTT | CASSSLGSRRVGNQPQHF
once | TRBJ1-5 | . | TRBV28 | TGTGCCAGCAGTTTGTGGCAGTCACGTCAGCCCCAGCATTTT | CASSLWQSRQPQHF
. | TRBJ1-2 | . | TRBV5-6 | TGTGCCAGCAGCTTAGAAGCTAACTATGGCTACACCTTC | CASSLEANYGYTF
. | TRBJ1-1 | . | TRBV5-5 | TGTGCCAGCAGTTCTGGGACGGAAGAAGCTTTCTTT | CASSSGTEEAFF
. | TRBJ2-7 | TRBD1 | TRBV14 | TGTGCCAGCAGCCGGGACAGCCGGTACGAGCAGTACTTC | CASSRDSRYEQYF
. | TRBJ1-3 | TRBD1 | TRBV5-8 | TGTGCCAGCAGTCTTGACAGGGCTGGAAACACCATATATTTT | CASSLDRAGNTIYF
. | TRBJ2-7 | . | TRBV2 | TGTGCCAGCAGTGGACGGAGCTCCTACGAGCAGTACTTC | CASSGRSSYEQYF